A single sample gave rise to the 16 T cell receptor beta chains below, sequenced in a study of regulatory T cells in long-lasting Graves disease. The TCR beta library used iRepertoire HTBI primers with Arm-PCR amplification of CDR3. TCRdb passed the multiplex PCR reads through MiXCR, listing each CDR3 protein once. The table shows 400,000 to 550,000 distinct CDR3 sequences, with roughly 15% occurring only once. Time point in this sample: newly diagnosed GD, antithyroid drugs for less than 3 months. Generation of the TCR library employed RNA extracted from PBMCs. A further study also used this sample, focusing on T cells in Graves' hyperthyroidism and ophthalmopathy.

The source was peripheral blood mononuclear cells (PBMCs), collected at new diagnosis, from a patient treated with antithyroid drugs. Receptors were obtained from a woman younger than 35 with Graves disease.

The chain uses TRBV27 and TRBJ2-6; D is unclear. CDR3 length: 19 residues. V gave up 3 bases and J gave up 3 bases, with 21 bases separating them. Germline CDR1 and CDR2: MNHEY and SMNVEV (reference sequence). CDR3: CASSFSLPGRANGANVLTF. The CDR3 nucleotides read TGTGCCAGCAGTTTTAGTCTACCCGGTAGGGCGAATGGGGCCAACGTCCTGACTTTC.

The genes are TRBV6-2 or TRBV6-3 and TRBJ2-1; no definite D call. Germline loops: CDR1 MNHEY, CDR2 SVGEGT. The CDR3 is 15 amino acids. Trimming pared 2 bases from V and 4 bases from J, leaving 12 bases between. The CDR3 coding sequence is TGTGCCAGCAGTTACCTCCCGATAGCTTACAATGAGCAGTTCTTC. Amino acid sequence: CASSYLPIAYNEQFF.

This clonotype was observed a handful of times. The gene calls are TRBV3-1 and TRBJ1-2; no clear D gene. V dropped 1 base and J dropped 4 bases, with 7 bases sitting between them. CDR3 size: 13 residues. Germline V lookup: CDR1 LGHDT, CDR2 YNNKEL (reference sequence). The CDR3 region is CASSQGAAYGYTF. In DNA form, the CDR3 reads TGTGCCAGCAGCCAAGGGGCGGCCTATGGCTACACCTTC.

This clonotype has a handful of counts. This chain joins TRBV15 and TRBJ2-2; D is unclear. The germline gives CDR1 LNHNV, CDR2 YYDKDF (reference sequence). The CDR3 totals 15 residues. The V end was cut by 1 base, the J end by 4 bases, with 10 bases between. The CDR3 nucleotides are TGTGCCACCAGCAGAGGAGGTTGGTCCACCGGGGAGCTGTTTTTT. Translating it yields CATSRGGWSTGELFF.

The chain couples TRBV28 to TRBJ2-7, with 11 bases identical to TRBD2. Looked up from germline, CDR1 is MDHEN and CDR2 is SYDVKM. V lost 7 bases, J lost 5 bases, and 13 bases stayed unmatched. This CDR3 spans 16 amino acids. CDR3 sequence reads: CASMPSGRSSKDEQYF. The CDR3 nucleotides are TGTGCCAGCATGCCTAGCGGGAGGAGTAGCAAAGACGAGCAGTACTTC. Based on the CDR3 plus reference TRBV28 and TRBJ2-7, the full variable domain is DVKVTQSSRYLVKRTGEKVFLECVQDMDHENMFWYRQDPGLGLRLIYFSYDVKMKEKGDIPEGYSVSREKKERFSLILESASTNQTSMYLCASMPSGRSSKDEQYFGPGTRLTVT.

The chain couples TRBV7-9 to TRBJ1-1; tentative D call: TRBD1 (6 bases). The CDR3 runs to 11 residues. V lost 5 bases, J lost 9 bases, and 10 bases lay in between. Germline V gene data show CDR1 as SEHNR and CDR2 as FQNEAQ (reference sequence). CDR3 protein: CASSKGTQAFF. In DNA, the CDR3 is TGTGCCAGCAGCAAAGGGACACAAGCTTTCTTT.

This clonotype was recorded at least ten times. The rearrangement joins TRBV7-8 to TRBJ2-1, with 8 positions matching TRBD2. With V trimmed by 5 bases and J by 4 bases, 10 bases remained unmatched. CDR3 size: 16 residues. Germline V gene lookup returns CDR1 SGHVS and CDR2 FQNEAQ. Here the CDR3 DNA reads TGTGCCAGCAGCCACCTTCCTAGCGGGCAATACAATGAGCAGTTCTTC. This encodes CASSHLPSGQYNEQFF.

V gene TRBV30 combines with J gene TRBJ2-7; 11 nucleotides line up with TRBD2. Looked up from germline, CDR1 is GTSNPN and CDR2 is SVGIG (reference sequence). The CDR3 covers 16 residues. Unmatched junction bases numbered 9, after V lost 0 bases and J lost 5 bases. CDR3 residues: CAWSVVAGGPFNEQYF. The CDR3 DNA reads TGTGCCTGGAGTGTGGTAGCGGGAGGGCCGTTTAACGAGCAGTACTTC.

Written as DNA, the CDR3 is TGTGCCACCAGCAGAGATACTATACGGGAAAAACTGTTTTTT. It encodes CATSRDTIREKLFF. The rearrangement links TRBV15 to TRBJ1-4; no definite D call. The CDR3 sequence is 14 residues long. The germline V and J ends were trimmed by 0 bases and 8 bases, with 10 bases remaining between them. The germline V gene encodes CDR1 LNHNV and CDR2 YYDKDF (reference sequence).

The V and J genes are TRBV18 and TRBJ2-1, with 13 bases lining up with TRBD2. Looked up from germline, CDR1 is KGHSH and CDR2 is LQKENI. CDR3 length: 16 residues. V shed 4 bases, J shed 5 bases, and the junction held 5 bases outside the gene matches. The CDR3 DNA reads as TGTGCCAGCTCACGAACCGGGACTAGCGGGAACAATGAGCAGTTCTTC. Amino acid sequence: CASSRTGTSGNNEQFF.

This clonotype has ten or more counts. The rearrangement uses TRBV11-2 and TRBJ2-7; possibly TRBD1 or TRBD2 for D (5 bases each). From germline, CDR1 is SGHAT and CDR2 FQNNGV. This CDR3 spans 11 amino acids. The ends were cut back, 3 bases at V and 6 bases at J, with 6 bases in the middle. This CDR3 is CASSLGPEQYF. Written as DNA, the CDR3 is TGTGCCAGCAGCTTGGGACCCGAGCAGTACTTC.

This clonotype turned up a few times. The gene calls are TRBV18 and TRBJ2-7, with a possible D match to TRBD1 (5 bases). Germline CDR1 KGHSH, CDR2 LQKENI. The germline V and J ends were trimmed by 3 bases and 6 bases, with 21 bases remaining between them. CDR3 size: 16 residues. CDR3 DNA: TGTGCCAGCTCACCCCGGACCCAGGGCCTCCTCGCCGAGCAGTACTTC. Encoded protein: CASSPRTQGLLAEQYF.

This clonotype was recorded a few times. This chain joins TRBV7-3 and TRBJ2-1; perhaps TRBD1 as D (5 bases). Germline V gives CDR1 SGHTA, CDR2 FQGTGA. Trimming shortened V by 2 bases and J by 7 bases, and 15 bases separated the two germline ends. This CDR3 has 15 amino acids. The CDR3 reads CASSLGWGPLNEQFF. CDR3 in DNA: TGTGCCAGCAGCTTAGGCTGGGGCCCCCTAAATGAGCAGTTCTTC. The entire variable domain, with the rest obtained from reference TRBV7-3 and TRBJ2-1, is as follows: GAGVSQTPSNKVTEKGKYVELRCDPISGHTALYWYRQSLGQGPEFLIYFQGTGAADDSGLPNDRFFAVRPEGSVSTLKIQRTERGDSAVYLCASSLGWGPLNEQFFGPGTRLTVL.

In this sample, this clonotype turned up many times. V usage is TRBV7-2 and J usage is TRBJ2-7; TRBD1 matches 8 bases. The germline V gene has CDR1 SGHTA and CDR2 FQGNSA. V lost 4 bases, J lost 2 bases, and 7 bases stayed unmatched. The CDR3 runs to 15 residues. The CDR3 reads CASSSGGGQAYEQYF. CDR3 bases: TGTGCCAGCAGCTCCGGAGGGGGACAGGCCTACGAGCAGTACTTC.

This clonotype came up many times. The chain combines TRBV20-1 with TRBJ2-1, with D tentatively TRBD2 (5 bases). The CDR3 is made up of 16 amino acids. Germline CDR1 is DFQATT and CDR2 is SNEGSKA (reference sequence). V was shortened by 0 bases and J by 6 bases, with 18 bases between the two germline ends. The CDR3 DNA reads TGCAGTGCTAGAGATTTGGCACCCCTGCGGGTCAATGAGCAGTTCTTC. Translating it yields CSARDLAPLRVNEQFF.

This clonotype was recorded at least ten times. CDR3 coding DNA: TGTGCCAGCTCACCAGGGACGAATTCTTACAATGAGCAGTTCTTC. It codes for CASSPGTNSYNEQFF. The rearrangement links TRBV18 to TRBJ2-1; D is perhaps TRBD1 or TRBD2 (5 bases each). The germline V gene has CDR1 KGHSH and CDR2 LQKENI. The CDR3 has 15 amino acids. V lost 2 bases and J lost 4, with 12 bases in between.